These 9 T cell receptor beta chains were sequenced from one sample in a study of CD8+ T cells in alopecia areata. RNA, once extracted, was reverse transcribed into cDNA for use as the sequencing template. Measured with immunoSEQ multiplex PCR; TCRdb has only the in-frame clones, and not every one. The sample contains around 140,000 clones, 47% of which appear only once. The sample taken for sequencing was CD4+ T cells sorted from blood. The receptors were gathered from a human donor with alopecia areata.

This chain joins TRBV4-1 and TRBJ1-1, with TRBD1 as a possible D gene (5 bases). This CDR3 contains 16 residues. Per germline, CDR1 MGHRA and CDR2 YSYEKL. Trimming cost V 6 bases and J 8 bases, with 25 bases left between them. CDR3 sequence: CASRVFSRDFDREAFF. The CDR3 region has the DNA TGCGCCAGCAGGGTATTCTCCCGGGACTTCGATCGGGAAGCTTTCTTT.

V gene TRBV29-1 combines with J gene TRBJ2-5, with 14 bases lining up with TRBD2. J lost 5 bases, V lost 5 bases, and 4 bases had no gene match. CDR3 length equals 14 residues. In germline, CDR1 is SQVTM, CDR2 ANQGSEA. The CDR3 loop is CSVQTSGRGETQYF. CDR3 bases: TGCAGCGTTCAGACTAGCGGGAGGGGGGAGACCCAGTACTTC.

In DNA form, the CDR3 reads TGTGCCAGCAGTTACTTCGGGACTAGCGGGACGGAGACCCAGTACTTC. Protein: CASSYFGTSGTETQYF. This chain connects TRBV6-5 to TRBJ2-5; 13 nucleotides align to TRBD2. The germline V gene encodes CDR1 MNHEY and CDR2 SVGAGI. Trimming cost V 1 base and J 5 bases; bases outside gene matches: 4. The length of the CDR3 is 16 residues.

The chain combines TRBV28 with TRBJ2-3; D ambiguous. The V gene's germline CDR1 is MDHEN and CDR2 SYDVKM. The CDR3 covers 10 residues. V lost 6 bases to trimming and J lost 7 bases, with 5 bases between them. CDR3 coding DNA: TGTGCCAGCAGCACCAATACGCAGTATTTT. Its protein is CASSTNTQYF.

This chain joins TRBV5-1 and TRBJ2-7; D is perhaps TRBD2 (6 bases). CDR1 is SGHRS, CDR2 YFSETQ, per germline. This CDR3 comprises 16 residues. Trimming took 3 bases from V and 6 from J, leaving 22 bases between them. The CDR3 nucleotides are TGCGCCAGCAGCTCCTGGGGACTGGCGGAACTCGCCGAGCAGTACTTC. It translates to CASSSWGLAELAEQYF. Full variable domain (rest looked up from reference TRBV5-1 and TRBJ2-7): KAGVTQTPRYLIKTRGQQVTLSCSPISGHRSVSWYQQTPGQGLQFLFEYFSETQRNKGNFPGRFSGRQFSNSRSEMNVSTLELGDSALYLCASSSWGLAELAEQYFGPGTRLTVT.

This clone was counted only a few times. V and J are TRBV2 and TRBJ2-3, with D possibly TRBD2 on 5 matching bases. Germline CDR1 is SNHLY and CDR2 is FYNNEI. V dropped 3 bases and J dropped 6 bases, with 31 bases sitting between them. The CDR3 runs 20 residues. CDR3 loop: CASSDSDGSGRTRSRDTQYF. The CDR3 coding sequence is TGTGCCAGCAGTGATTCTGATGGGAGTGGGCGAACGAGGTCGCGGGATACGCAGTATTTT.

The CDR3 nucleotides are TGTGCCACCAGCAGAATCCTTAGCGGGTCCGTCTCTAGCAATGAGCAGTTCTTC. Protein product: CATSRILSGSVSSNEQFF. The rearrangement joins TRBV15 to TRBJ2-1; 7 bases map to TRBD2. CDR1 and CDR2 (germline): LNHNV, YYDKDF (reference sequence). V dropped 2 bases and J dropped 6; count of bases not matched to a gene: 16. This CDR3 has 18 residues. The variable domain in full, completed from reference TRBV15 and TRBJ2-1, reads DAMVIQNPRYQVTQFGKPVTLSCSQTLNHNVMYWYQQKSSQAPKLLFHYYDKDFNNEADTPDNFQSRRPNTSFCFLDIRSPGLGDTAMYLCATSRILSGSVSSNEQFFGPGTRLTVL.

This sequence joins TRBV7-2 and TRBJ2-7, with 8 bases that match TRBD2. The V and J ends lost 7 bases and 9 bases, in that order; junction bases with no gene match: 5. The CDR3 is made up of 11 amino acids. CDR1 SGHTA and CDR2 FQGNSA come from the germline V gene. CDR3 DNA: TGTGCCAGCACTGGACTAGCTGGGCAGTACTTC. It codes for CASTGLAGQYF.

This chain uses TRBV29-1 with TRBJ2-5, with 7 nucleotides matching TRBD1. V lost 4 bases to trimming and J lost 5 bases; unmatched junction nucleotides: 4. The germline V gene encodes CDR1 SQVTM and CDR2 ANQGSEA. The CDR3 contains 12 residues. The CDR3 coding sequence is TGCAGCGTTGGACAGGGTCGGGAGACCCAGTACTTC. Protein sequence: CSVGQGRETQYF.